This T cell receptor beta chain was documented in a study of OX40 agonist ivuxolimab in advanced cancers. About the research overall: Enrollees could have had prior anti-PD-1, anti-PD-L1 or anti-CTLA-4 therapy, which about 42% had received.

The germline V gene has CDR1 MNHEY and CDR2 SVGAGI. V was pared by 5 bases and J by 4 bases, with 11 bases between. The CDR3 is 13 amino acids. Profiling relied on immunoSEQ multiplex PCR, and the TCRdb table lists in-frame clones only, not all of them. Of roughly 73,000 clones in the sample, 88% were seen once. The sample here was CD4+ or CD8+ T cells sorted from blood, taken in a trial of the OX40 agonist ivuxolimab. This TCR came from an adult with an advanced solid tumor such as melanoma, head and neck, liver or kidney cancer. The chain uses TRBV6-5 and TRBJ2-5; tentatively, D is TRBD2 (6 bases). CDR3 bases: TGTGCCAGCAGTGACGACGGGGGAGAGACCCAGTACTTC. Translating gives CASSDDGGETQYF.